This TCR beta chain was captured in a study of shared clonotypes between healthy human individuals. Whole-study results and caveats: When naive CD4 clonotypes were compared across a handful of donors, about 5% were shared.

Terminally differentiated effector memory CD45RA+ cells were excluded from the naive CD8 cells, which were CD45RO-negative and positively selected for CCR7. Assay runs were performed at deep level. The data were produced by immunoSEQ multiplex PCR, yet TCRdb's version contains in-frame clones alone and is incomplete. Of about 2.1 million clones listed, more than 85% are singletons. V lost 6 bases and J lost 4; bases outside the gene matches: 18. This CDR3 region has 18 residues. Germline CDR1 is MNHEY and CDR2 is SMNVEV (reference sequence). With regard to this clone: Antigen: not known.

The source material was naive CD8+ T cells from PBMCs. The chain uses TRBV27 and TRBJ2-7, with 10 bases lining up with TRBD2. This clonotype originated in a man younger than 35 in good health. Some clones in this sample may be carry-over from other donors' samples. CDR3 amino acids: CASSLLASGRESSYEQYF. The CDR3 DNA follows: TGTGCCAGCAGCCTCTTGGCAAGCGGGAGGGAATCGTCGTACGAGCAGTACTTC.